Detailed here is one T cell receptor (beta chain). The antigen is not known. This PCR relied on a set of 60 Vbeta primers and 13 Jbeta primers. Authors' methods: Counted up in a later analysis, unique TCR beta chains came to roughly 80 million, with around 11 million shared. Sequenced by immunoSEQ multiplex PCR; TCRdb stores in-frame clones only, minus some. V and J calls and clone size are given by that table; D and trimming were obtained from the DNA. This repertoire comprises about 120,000 clones; its ten largest clones make up 1.5% to 2%. Germline V CDR1 and CDR2: LGHNA, YNFKEQ. The CDR3 runs 13 residues. Trimming at V came to 7 bases and at J to 10 bases, leaving 12 bases not matched to a gene. This entry belongs to a study of cytomegalovirus exposure and HLA in healthy donors. Study results and limitations: In a later analysis, CMV-associated beta chains were mostly HLA-associated, it appeared.

The source of this sequence is a man younger than 35 in good health and CMV-seronegative. The chain uses TRBV4-2 and TRBJ1-1; TRBD1 matches 7 bases. Sequences were obtained from PBMCs. CDR3 bases: TGTGCCAGCAATACAGGGGCAACCACTAGAGCTTTCTTT. Amino acids: CASNTGATTRAFF.